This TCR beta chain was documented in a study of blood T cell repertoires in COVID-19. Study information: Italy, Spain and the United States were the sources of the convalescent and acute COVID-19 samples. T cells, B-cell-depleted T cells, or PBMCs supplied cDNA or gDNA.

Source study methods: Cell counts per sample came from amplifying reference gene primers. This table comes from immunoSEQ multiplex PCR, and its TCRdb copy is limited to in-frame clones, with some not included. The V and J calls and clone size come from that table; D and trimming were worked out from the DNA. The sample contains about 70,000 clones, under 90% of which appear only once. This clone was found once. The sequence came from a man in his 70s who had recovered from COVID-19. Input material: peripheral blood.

The CDR3 protein is CATSDGRNYGYTF. The CDR3 DNA is TGTGCCACCAGTGATGGGCGAAACTATGGCTACACCTTC. The chain has TRBV24-1 and TRBJ1-2; no definite D call. Germline V gene data show CDR1 as KGHDR and CDR2 as SFDVKD. This CDR3 has 13 amino acids. V lost 3 bases, J lost 2 bases, and 6 bases lay in between.